The 26 T cell receptor beta chains below were found in one sample sequenced in a study of CD8+ T cells in alopecia areata. The sequencing template was cDNA reverse transcribed from extracted RNA. Assay: immunoSEQ multiplex PCR; the TCRdb copy retains only in-frame clones and omits some. The sample yields roughly 120,000 clones, without any singletons. Material for sequencing was lesional skin. These receptors were collected from a C3H/HeJ mouse with alopecia areata. MHC haplotype of the strain: H2-k.

This clone was observed a few times. Germline and genes here are mouse. The read gets to within 4 residues of the CDR3 end, and the germline J gene fills in the rest. V is TRBV13-1 and J is TRBJ1-1, with D perhaps TRBD1 (5 bases). The ends were cut back, 0 bases at V and 1 base at J, with 10 bases in the middle. The CDR3 has 15 amino acids. Looked up from germline, CDR1 is NSHNY and CDR2 is SYGAGN. This CDR3 reads CASSDASQGNTEVFF. The CDR3 bases that were read are TGTGCCAGCAGTGATGCAAGTCAGGGGAACACA.

This clone has at least ten counts. All gene names here are mouse names. The read falls 4 residues short of the CDR3 end, and the missing part is taken from the germline J gene. The sample contains more than one DNA sequence encoding this CDR3. The chain combines TRBV19 with TRBJ2-1; 10 bases are shared with TRBD2. J lost 3 bases, V lost 1 base, and 1 base had no gene match. The CDR3 runs 15 residues. Germline CDR1 FNHDT, CDR2 SITEND (reference sequence). The part of the CDR3 DNA that was read is TGTGCCAGCAGTATACTGGGGGGGCGCTATGCT. Protein: CASSILGGRYA. From start to end, the CDR3 is CASSILGGRYAEQFF.

This clone was counted between two and nine times. Gene and germline names: mouse. With the read ending 4 residues before the CDR3 end, the germline J gene is used to fill in that end. The chain has TRBV1 and TRBJ2-2; D is possibly TRBD1 (5 bases). CDR3 length: 16 amino acids. Germline loops: CDR1 NSQYPW, CDR2 LRSPGD (reference sequence). Trimming pared 3 bases from V and 1 base from J, leaving 12 bases between. CDR3 loop: CTCSARRQINTGQLYF. CDR3 DNA (partial): TGCACCTGCAGTGCCCGTCGACAGATAAACACCGGG.

As for this clone: The genes and germline here are from mouse. The CDR3 goes on 4 residues after the read ends, and that part is filled in from the germline J gene. The chain carries TRBV13-3 and TRBJ2-5, with 7 bases identical to TRBD2. The CDR3 has 13 residues. The trim removed 4 bases at V and 3 bases at J, leaving 2 bases unmatched. Per the germline V gene, CDR1 is NNHDY and CDR2 is SYVADS. The covered CDR3 bases are TGTGCCAGCAGTCCGACTGGGCAAGAC. Encoded protein: CASSPTGQD. The full CDR3 protein is CASSPTGQDTQYF.

As regards this clone: Genes here carry mouse names. The read terminates 4 residues ahead of where the CDR3 ends, so the germline J gene completes it. The rearrangement joins TRBV1 to TRBJ1-1, with D possibly TRBD1 on 6 matching bases. Germline lookup yields CDR1 NSQYPW and CDR2 LRSPGD (reference sequence). Trimming removed 4 bases from V and 4 bases from J, with 10 bases in between. The CDR3 has 13 amino acids. CDR3 in amino acids: CTCSDRDRTEVFF. The DNA read from the CDR3 is TGCACCTGCAGTGACAGGGACCGCACA.

For this clone: Germline and genes: mouse. The sequence runs out 4 residues before the end of the CDR3; the remainder is reconstructed from the germline J gene. This chain connects TRBV16 to TRBJ2-4; 10 nucleotides match TRBD2. Germline trimming cut 5 bases from V and 0 bases from J; bases unmatched to any gene: 5. CDR1 SGHSA and CDR2 FRNQAP come from the germline V gene. The CDR3 is 16 amino acids. The sequenced CDR3 bases are TGTGCAAGCAGCCCCGGGACTGGGGTTAGTCAAAAC. Translating gives CASSPGTGVSQN. The whole CDR3 protein reads CASSPGTGVSQNTLYF. Based on the CDR3 plus reference TRBV16 and TRBJ2-4, the full variable domain is NAGVIQTPRHKVTGKGQEATLWCEPISGHSAVFWYRQTIVQGLEFLTYFRNQAPIDDSGMPKERFSAQMPNQSHSTLKIQSTQPQDSAVYLCASSPGTGVSQNTLYFGAGTRLSVL.

Of note for this clone: All gene names here are mouse names. The sequence runs out 4 residues before the end of the CDR3; the remainder is reconstructed from the germline J gene. V gene TRBV13-3 combines with J gene TRBJ1-4; 8 bases are a match to TRBD1. The V and J ends lost 3 bases and 0 bases, in that order; junction bases with no gene match: 4. This CDR3 contains 16 residues. In germline, CDR1 is NNHDY, CDR2 SYVADS. The CDR3 sequence: CASSVRGRLSNERLFF. Partial CDR3 DNA: TGTGCCAGCAGTGTCAGGGGGCGCCTTTCCAACGAA.

Turning to this clone: TCRdb's protein and the translated DNA diverge at residue 13; the protein reported here is the translation of the DNA. The listed genes are named as in mouse. Read coverage stops 3 residues before the CDR3 terminus; the germline J gene supplies the remainder. Other DNA sequences in this sample translate to the same CDR3. The rearrangement links TRBV1 to TRBJ1-6, with D possibly TRBD1 on 5 matching bases. TRBJ1-6 qualifies as an ORF whose function is uncertain. Germline V gene sequence: CDR1 NSQYPW, CDR2 LRSPGD (reference sequence). This CDR3 comprises 16 residues. Trimming removed 0 bases from V and 4 bases from J, with 10 bases in between. The DNA read from the CDR3 is TGCACCTGCAGTGCAGATCTCGACAGTTATAATTCGCCC. Protein: CTCSADLDSYNSP. The whole CDR3 sequence reads CTCSADLDSYNSPLYF.

In its sample, this clone was seen a few times. Here the gene names and germline are mouse. The CDR3 goes on 4 residues after the read ends, and that part is filled in from the germline J gene. V gene TRBV13-3 combines with J gene TRBJ2-3; 14 bases agree with TRBD2. The germline V gene has CDR1 NNHDY and CDR2 SYVADS. This CDR3 is built from 17 residues. J gave up 2 bases and V 1 base, and 3 bases lay outside the gene matches. The part of the CDR3 DNA that was read is TGTGCCAGCAGTGATCCCGGGACTGGGGGGGCTGCAGAA. Residues: CASSDPGTGGAAE. The full CDR3 protein is CASSDPGTGGAAETLYF.

Worth noting for this clone: All gene names here are mouse names. The sequence runs out 4 residues before the end of the CDR3; the remainder is reconstructed from the germline J gene. The chain joins TRBV4 to TRBJ2-1; 10 positions match TRBD2. The CDR3 runs to 16 residues. The germline V gene encodes CDR1 LGHDT and CDR2 YNNKQL (reference sequence). With 4 bases clipped from V and 1 base from J, the junction kept 4 bases outside the gene matches. CDR3: CASSFDWGVNYAEQFF. The sequenced CDR3 bases are TGTGCCAGCAGCTTCGACTGGGGGGTCAACTATGCT.

This clone showed up just a few times. Gene and germline names: mouse. With the read ending 4 residues before the CDR3 end, the germline J gene is used to fill in that end. The chain uses TRBV13-1 and TRBJ2-5; TRBD2 agrees at 9 bases. The CDR3 loop spans 14 amino acids. Germline-derived CDR1 and CDR2 are NSHNY and SYGAGN. CDR3 sequence reads: CASSAKGTGDTQYF. CDR3 bases read: TGTGCCAGCAGTGCGAAGGGGACTGGGGAC.

This clone appeared a few times. The genes are named according to mouse. The CDR3 extends 4 residues past the end of the read, so its final part is completed from the germline J gene. The chain couples TRBV13-1 to TRBJ1-1; weak D call: TRBD1 (5 bases). This CDR3 comprises 13 residues. CDR1 NSHNY and CDR2 SYGAGN come from the germline V gene. Trimming pared 7 bases from V and 0 bases from J, leaving 10 bases between. The covered CDR3 bases are TGTGCCAGCTTCCAGGGTGCAAACACA. It translates to CASFQGANT. In full, the CDR3 is CASFQGANTEVFF.

Notes on this clone: Gene names refer to mouse genes. The CDR3 end lies 4 residues beyond the end of the read and is filled in from the germline J gene. J is TRBJ2-5 and V is TRBV19, with 7 bases aligning to TRBD2. Trimming took 1 base from V and 2 from J; bases not matched to a gene: 4. The CDR3 has 15 residues. The V gene's germline CDR1 is FNHDT and CDR2 SITEND (reference sequence). The CDR3: CASSIFWGTQDTQYF. The CDR3 bases that were read are TGTGCCAGCAGTATATTCTGGGGGACCCAAGAC.

Of note for this clone: Gene names denote mouse genes. The sequenced fragment ends 4 residues before the CDR3 boundary, so the rest is inferred from the germline J gene. The chain carries TRBV1 and TRBJ2-3, with 9 bases matching TRBD1. CDR3 length equals 15 residues. Trimming cost V 3 bases and J 3 bases; bases outside gene matches: 4. Germline CDR1 and CDR2: NSQYPW and LRSPGD (reference sequence). This chain's CDR3 is CTCSARQGEAETLYF. Incomplete CDR3 DNA: TGCACCTGCAGTGCCAGACAGGGGGAGGCAGAA.

Notes on this clone: Gene names and germline match the mouse. With the read ending 4 residues before the CDR3 end, the germline J gene is used to fill in that end. Additional DNA sequences in this sample encode the identical CDR3. This sequence joins TRBV13-3 and TRBJ2-4, with 10 positions matching TRBD2. Germline CDR1 NNHDY, CDR2 SYVADS. This CDR3 comprises 14 residues. CDR3: CASSGTGGGNTLYF. CDR3 bases read: TGTGCCAGCAGTGGGACTGGGGGAGGAAAC.

Notes on this clone: Germline and genes here are mouse. Read coverage stops 4 residues before the CDR3 terminus; the germline J gene supplies the remainder. The rearrangement joins TRBV13-2 to TRBJ2-7, with 10 nucleotides matching TRBD1. Germline values: CDR1 NNHNN, CDR2 SYGAGS (reference sequence). This CDR3 region has 15 residues. The CDR3 is CASGDARGQGYEQYF. The covered CDR3 bases are TGTGCCAGCGGTGATGCAAGGGGACAGGGGTAT.

This clone has more than one count but fewer than ten. Gene and germline names: mouse. The observed sequence ends 4 residues before the CDR3 terminus, with the missing tail filled in from the germline J gene. The sample carries other DNA sequences with the same CDR3. This sequence joins TRBV17 and TRBJ1-1; TRBD1 agrees at 9 bases. With 5 bases clipped from V and 0 bases from J, the junction kept 1 base outside the gene matches. Germline V gives CDR1 MNHDT, CDR2 YYDKIL. The CDR3 loop spans 14 amino acids. The DNA read from the CDR3 is TGTGCTAGCAGTGGGGACAGGGCAAACACA. Protein sequence: CASSGDRANT. The CDR3 in full is CASSGDRANTEVFF.

This clone occurred many times. Germline and genes here are mouse. Sequencing ends 4 residues short of the CDR3 end; the germline J gene provides the rest. The chain uses TRBV13-3 and TRBJ1-4, with 9 bases that match TRBD1. The ends lost 0 bases at V and 6 bases at J; junction bases unmatched: 6. The CDR3 spans 16 residues. From germline, CDR1 is NNHDY and CDR2 SYVADS. The DNA read from the CDR3 is TGTGCCAGCAGTGATGTTCGGGACAGGGTGGACGAA. Translating gives CASSDVRDRVDE. The whole CDR3 region reads CASSDVRDRVDERLFF.

This clone was seen more than once but under ten times. Germline and genes: mouse. The read terminates 4 residues before the CDR3 end, so the remaining end is supplied by the germline J gene. This chain links TRBV14 with TRBJ2-1; the match to TRBD2 covers 11 bases. Germline CDR1 and CDR2: SGHDT and FRDEAV. After removal of 4 bases from V and 3 bases from J, the junction contained 0 bases not matched to a gene. The CDR3 runs to 14 residues. CDR3 bases read: TGTGCCAGCAGTGACTGGGGGGGCTATGCT. Its protein product is CASSDWGGYA. The full CDR3 sequence reads CASSDWGGYAEQFF. Filled out from reference TRBV14 and TRBJ2-1, the complete variable domain reads EAGVTQSPRYAVLQEGQAVSFWCDPISGHDTLYWYQQPRDQGPQLLVYFRDEAVIDNSQLPSDRFSAVRPKGTNSTLKIQSAKQGDTATYLCASSDWGGYAEQFFGPGTRLTVL.

In this sample, this clone turned up many times. The genes are named according to mouse. The read ends 4 residues shy of where the CDR3 ends; the end is completed using the germline J gene. The V gene is TRBV13-3, the J gene TRBJ2-1, with 8 positions matching TRBD2. With 4 bases clipped from V and 5 bases from J, the junction kept 11 bases outside the gene matches. CDR1 and CDR2 from the germline V gene are NNHDY and SYVADS. The CDR3 covers 16 residues. CDR3 loop: CASSPPLGGRNAEQFF. The sequenced CDR3 bases are TGTGCCAGCAGTCCCCCCTTGGGGGGGAGGAATGCT.

Regarding this clone: Mouse names are used for the genes. The DNA ends 4 residues before the CDR3 does, and the rest of the CDR3 is filled in from the germline J gene. The V gene is TRBV13-1, the J gene TRBJ2-3, with 9 bases matching TRBD2. In germline, CDR1 is NSHNY, CDR2 SYGAGN. The V gene end was trimmed by 0 bases and the J gene end by 0 bases; junction bases not matched to a gene: 5. The CDR3 runs to 17 residues. The CDR3 is CASSDELGGTSAETLYF. The sequenced part of the CDR3 DNA is TGTGCCAGCAGTGATGAGCTGGGGGGGACTAGTGCAGAA.

This clone has more than one count but fewer than ten. Gene names and germline match the mouse. The missing CDR3 end, 4 residues past where the read stops, is filled in from the germline J gene. The chain links TRBV19 to TRBJ1-1; TRBD1 matches 8 bases. After removal of 2 bases from V and 4 bases from J, the junction contained 10 bases not matched to a gene. CDR1 is FNHDT, CDR2 SITEND, per germline (reference sequence). The length of the CDR3 is 16 residues. The part of the CDR3 DNA that was read is TGTGCCAGCAGTATTCAGGCAGGGGGCTCAGGCACA. Residues: CASSIQAGGSGT. The complete CDR3 protein is CASSIQAGGSGTEVFF.

There are many counts of this clone. Each gene name is a mouse one. The CDR3 is cut off 4 residues early in the read; its end comes from the germline J gene. The chain is built from TRBV13-3 and TRBJ2-3; D possibly corresponds to TRBD1 (6 bases). V dropped 4 bases and J dropped 0 bases, with 12 bases sitting between them. The germline V gene has CDR1 NNHDY and CDR2 SYVADS. This CDR3 has 15 residues. The covered CDR3 bases are TGTGCCAGCAGTCCTACAGGGAAAAGTGCAGAA. Amino acid sequence: CASSPTGKSAE. The complete CDR3 protein is CASSPTGKSAETLYF.

A note on this clone: Germline and genes: mouse. The missing CDR3 end, 4 residues past where the read stops, is filled in from the germline J gene. The V gene is TRBV13-2, the J gene TRBJ2-7; perhaps TRBD1 as D (6 bases). Germline CDR1 and CDR2: NNHNN and SYGAGS (reference sequence). The CDR3 loop spans 14 amino acids. The covered CDR3 bases are TGTGCCAGCGGTGCGAGGTCGGGACAATAT. Encoded protein: CASGARSGQY. The CDR3 in its entirety is CASGARSGQYEQYF.

This clone was observed a handful of times. All gene names here are mouse names. The read is 4 residues too short to cover the CDR3 end, so that end is filled in from the germline J gene. The genes are TRBV1 and TRBJ2-5, with D hard to call. The CDR3 covers 16 residues. The germline V gene has CDR1 NSQYPW and CDR2 LRSPGD (reference sequence). With 0 bases removed from V and 0 bases from J, the gap between germline ends came to 10 bases. The CDR3: CTCSADNSINQDTQYF. CDR3 bases read: TGCACCTGCAGTGCAGATAACAGTATTAACCAAGAC.

About this clone itself: These gene names are mouse names. The sequence runs out 4 residues before the end of the CDR3; the remainder is reconstructed from the germline J gene. The rearrangement links TRBV14 to TRBJ2-7; 8 bases are shared with TRBD2. V was pared by 2 bases and J by 2 bases, with 3 bases of the junction left unmatched. The length of the CDR3 is 14 residues. Germline V gene sequence: CDR1 SGHDT, CDR2 FRDEAV. CDR3 DNA (partial): TGTGCCAGCAGTTTTGGGGGGGGCGCCTAT. This codes for CASSFGGGAY. The full CDR3 sequence reads CASSFGGGAYEQYF.